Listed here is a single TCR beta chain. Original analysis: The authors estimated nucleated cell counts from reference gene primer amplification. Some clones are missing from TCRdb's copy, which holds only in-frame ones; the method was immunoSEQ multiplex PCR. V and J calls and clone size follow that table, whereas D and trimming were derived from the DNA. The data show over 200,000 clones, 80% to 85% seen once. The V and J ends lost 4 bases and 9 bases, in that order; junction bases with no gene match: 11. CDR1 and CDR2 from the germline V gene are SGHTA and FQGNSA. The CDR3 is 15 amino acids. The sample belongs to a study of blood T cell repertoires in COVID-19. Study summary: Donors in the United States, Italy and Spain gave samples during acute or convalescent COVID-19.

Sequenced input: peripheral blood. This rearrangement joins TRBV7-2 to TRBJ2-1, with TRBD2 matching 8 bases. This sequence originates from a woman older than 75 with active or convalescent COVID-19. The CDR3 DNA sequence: TGTGCCAGCAGCTCCCCCGGGACTAGGAGAAGTGAGCAGTTCTTC. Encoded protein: CASSSPGTRRSEQFF.